The 20 T cell receptor beta chains presented below share a single source sample, sequenced in a study of cytomegalovirus exposure and HLA in healthy donors. Amplification used 60 Vbeta primers and 13 Jbeta primers. The method was immunoSEQ multiplex PCR; TCRdb's version includes in-frame clones alone and lacks a portion of them. The sample yields 200,000 or so clones, approximately 79% seen once. The sample consisted of PBMCs. Receptors were obtained from a man aged 35 to 55 in good health and CMV-seropositive.

V is TRBV4-3 and J is TRBJ1-2; D gene unclear. CDR3 length: 17 residues. Per germline, CDR1 LGHNA and CDR2 YSLEER. The V end was cut by 0 bases, the J end by 6 bases, with 20 bases between. The CDR3 DNA reads as TGCGCCAGCAGCCAAGAATATCGTCTAACCTTCGTAGATGGCTACACCTTC. Its translation is CASSQEYRLTFVDGYTF.

The chain uses TRBV2 and TRBJ1-2; possibly TRBD1 for D (6 bases). Germline CDR1 reads SNHLY; CDR2 reads FYNNEI. V lost 4 bases, J lost 7 bases, and 16 bases lay in between. The CDR3 is 14 residues long. In DNA, the CDR3 is TGTGCCAGCAGTGTAGTCAGGGGAGTAGCTGGCTACACCTTC. This codes for CASSVVRGVAGYTF.

The chain joins TRBV6-6 to TRBJ2-2, with D perhaps matching TRBD1 (5 bases). This CDR3 comprises 16 residues. Germline CDR1 MNHNY, CDR2 SVGAGI (reference sequence). The V gene lost 2 bases and the J gene lost 1 base, with 11 bases spanning the gap. The CDR3 DNA sequence: TGTGCCAGCAGTTACCCGGCTCAGGGGAACACCGGGGAGCTGTTTTTT. The encoded protein is CASSYPAQGNTGELFF.

V usage is TRBV7-2 and J usage is TRBJ2-2, with 7 bases fitting TRBD2. Unmatched junction bases numbered 8, after V lost 1 base and J lost 6 bases. From germline, CDR1 is SGHTA and CDR2 FQGNSA. The length of the CDR3 is 16 residues. CDR3 DNA sequence: TGTGCCAGCAGCTTAGGGACTAGAGGGTTGGCCGGGGAGCTGTTTTTT. Translated, it gives CASSLGTRGLAGELFF.

The V call is TRBV5-6, the J call TRBJ1-2, with TRBD1 matching over 7 bases. The V gene's germline CDR1 is SGHDT and CDR2 YYEEEE. V shed 0 bases, J shed 7 bases, and the junction held 3 bases outside the gene matches. The CDR3 loop spans 13 amino acids. Here the CDR3 DNA reads TGTGCCAGCAGCTTGGAGGGGGCACGTGGCTACACCTTC. Translated: CASSLEGARGYTF.

This chain joins TRBV5-4 and TRBJ2-1; TRBD2 matches 8 bases. V lost 4 bases, J lost 5 bases, and 20 bases stayed unmatched. The length of the CDR3 is 19 residues. The germline CDR1 and CDR2 sequences are SGHNT and YYREEE (reference sequence). In nucleotides, the CDR3 is TGTGCCAGCAGCCCGGGAGGGGCAGCGGGGGCCAGCAGGCACAATGAGCAGTTCTTC. It specifies CASSPGGAAGASRHNEQFF.

This rearrangement joins TRBV29-1 to TRBJ1-1; tentatively, D is TRBD1 (6 bases). V shed 3 bases and J shed 3 bases, with 11 bases lying between them. This CDR3 is built from 13 residues. The germline CDR1 and CDR2 sequences are SQVTM and ANQGSEA. In DNA form, the CDR3 reads TGCAGCGTTGATGGCAGGGGACACACTGAAGCTTTCTTT. Translated, it gives CSVDGRGHTEAFF.

The CDR3 nucleotides read TGTGCCAGCAGTGAAATTAGCGGGGGGGTTGAGCAGTTCTTC. Its protein product is CASSEISGGVEQFF. This chain connects TRBV2 to TRBJ2-1; TRBD2 aligns across 11 bases. V was clipped by 2 bases and J by 9 bases; unmatched bases: 3. This CDR3 spans 14 amino acids. Germline V lookup: CDR1 SNHLY, CDR2 FYNNEI.

The V gene is TRBV7-3, the J gene TRBJ2-5; D is ambiguous. V was pared by 1 base and J by 5 bases, with 8 bases between. CDR1 and CDR2 (germline): SGHTA, FQGTGA. The CDR3 runs to 13 residues. CDR3 in DNA: TGTGCCAGCAGCTTAAATAGTGCGGAGACCCAGTACTTC. Its translation: CASSLNSAETQYF. Complete variable domain (other parts from reference TRBV7-3 and TRBJ2-5): GAGVSQTPSNKVTEKGKYVELRCDPISGHTALYWYRQSLGQGPEFLIYFQGTGAADDSGLPNDRFFAVRPEGSVSTLKIQRTERGDSAVYLCASSLNSAETQYFGPGTRLLVL.

The V call is TRBV28, the J call TRBJ1-1; D is perhaps TRBD1 (5 bases). The CDR3 has 15 residues. V lost 5 bases and J 5 bases, leaving 18 bases between the germline ends. Germline V CDR1 and CDR2: MDHEN, SYDVKM. The DNA for the CDR3 is TGTGCCAGCAGTACACCTAGTATCGGGGGGACTGAAGCTTTCTTT. The encoded protein is CASSTPSIGGTEAFF.

This clone was seen a handful of times. The chain recombines TRBV30 with TRBJ1-5, with 10 positions matching TRBD1. The germline V gene encodes CDR1 GTSNPN and CDR2 SVGIG (reference sequence). Trimming removed 2 bases from V and 0 bases from J; junction bases left unmatched: 7. The CDR3 totals 17 residues. The CDR3 DNA reads as TGTGCCTGGAGTCGAAGGACAGGGGGTATTAGCAATCAGCCCCAGCATTTT. Its translation is CAWSRRTGGISNQPQHF.

The chain links TRBV7-9 to TRBJ2-5; D possibly corresponds to TRBD2 (7 bases). The DNA end is a closer match to TRBJ2-7, so the J assignment may be wrong. The CDR3 is made up of 14 amino acids. From germline, CDR1 is SEHNR and CDR2 FQNEAQ (reference sequence). CDR3 region: CASSERGGSYEQYF. DNA for the CDR3: TGTGCCAGCAGCGAGAGGGGGGGCTCCTACGAGCAGTACTTC.

This clone was seen a handful of times. V gene TRBV29-1 combines with J gene TRBJ1-1, with D possibly matching TRBD1 (6 bases). Per germline, CDR1 SQVTM and CDR2 ANQGSEA. Trimming removed 6 bases at V and 0 bases at J, with 14 bases between. This CDR3 contains 14 residues. The CDR3 DNA is TGCAGCGTCCGCGGACAGCGATTGAACACTGAAGCTTTCTTT. Its translation: CSVRGQRLNTEAFF.

CDR3 sequence (DNA): TGTGCCAGCAGTTTACAAGGAGAGAACACTGAAGCTTTCTTT. Protein: CASSLQGENTEAFF. The chain couples TRBV28 to TRBJ1-1; D not resolved. The CDR3 has 14 residues. Looked up from germline, CDR1 is MDHEN and CDR2 is SYDVKM. The V gene lost 2 bases and the J gene lost 1 base, with 8 bases spanning the gap.

With regard to this clone: Other DNA sequences within the sample encode an identical CDR3. The chain combines TRBV7-9 with TRBJ2-5, with D possibly TRBD1 on 6 matching bases. The V gene lost 5 bases and the J gene lost 1 base, with 8 bases spanning the gap. Per the germline V gene, CDR1 is SEHNR and CDR2 is FQNEAQ (reference sequence). This CDR3 is 13 amino acids long. CDR3 bases: TGTGCCAGCAGCCTCAGGGGCCAAGAGACCCAGTACTTC. Translated: CASSLRGQETQYF.

The genes are TRBV4-1 and TRBJ1-1, with 7 bases that match TRBD1. The CDR3 contains 16 residues. From germline, CDR1 is MGHRA and CDR2 YSYEKL. Trimming cost V 0 bases and J 0 bases; bases outside gene matches: 4. DNA for the CDR3: TGCGCCAGCAGCCAAGAGGGGACAGTCATGAACACTGAAGCTTTCTTT. Translation gives CASSQEGTVMNTEAFF.

This chain connects TRBV29-1 to TRBJ2-5, with a tentative D call TRBD1 (6 bases). The germline gives CDR1 SQVTM, CDR2 ANQGSEA. The CDR3 is 15 amino acids. With 0 bases removed from V and 5 bases from J, the gap between germline ends came to 16 bases. The CDR3 is CSVEDRRGSLETQYF. CDR3 nucleotide sequence: TGCAGCGTTGAAGATCGAAGGGGGAGCTTGGAGACCCAGTACTTC.

The chain employs TRBV29-1 and TRBJ2-7, with D tentatively TRBD1 (7 bases). Germline V gives CDR1 SQVTM, CDR2 ANQGSEA. Deletions cut 4 bases from V and 3 bases from J, with 19 bases between. There are 15 residues in the CDR3. The CDR3 coding sequence is TGCAGCGTTGCCGGATCGCGGGACAGAAACTACGAGCAGTACTTC. As protein: CSVAGSRDRNYEQYF.

A word on this clone: One end of the junction varies from germline; a read error may be responsible. The CDR3 here is CATSEAGGAEAFF. CDR3 DNA: TGTGCCACCAGTGAAGCCGGGGGGGCTGAAGCTTTCTTT. J is TRBJ1-1 and V is TRBV6-5, with D maybe TRBD1 (5 bases). CDR3 size: 13 residues. CDR1 is MNHEY and CDR2 is SVGAGI in the germline V gene.

Only a few counts were recorded for this clone. V gene TRBV5-1 combines with J gene TRBJ2-7; 10 nucleotides match TRBD2. V lost 5 bases and J lost 6; bases outside the gene matches: 11. The CDR3 loop spans 15 amino acids. Germline V gene sequence: CDR1 SGHRS, CDR2 YFSETQ. CDR3 in DNA: TGCGCCAGCAGTCCCGCAGCGGGGGGGCTCGTCGAGCAGTACTTC. Translating gives CASSPAAGGLVEQYF.